These T cell receptor beta chains were read from a single sample in a study of blood T cell repertoires in COVID-19. TCRdb keeps only in-frame clones here, not all; method: immunoSEQ multiplex PCR. This sample has tens of thousands of clones, with roughly 79% found just once. The source material was peripheral blood. These receptors were obtained from a woman older than 75 with acute or convalescent COVID-19. Both conserved end residues are part of each CDR3. A D gene is named only where the DNA matches it firmly. The size of a clone is reported for some rows only, either as once, few or many, or as a class for expanded clones.

TRBJ1-1 TRBV18 NA NA CASSAGRNTEAFF TGTGCCAGCTCAGCTGGGCGGAACACTGAAGCTTTCTTT
TRBJ1-5 TRBV5-1 NA NA CASSPDRPNQPQHF TGCGCCAGCAGCCCCGACAGGCCTAATCAGCCCCAGCATTTT
TRBJ2-7 TRBV7-9 TRBD2 many CASSLVAGGGEQYF TGTGCCAGCAGCTTAGTAGCGGGAGGAGGAGAGCAGTACTTC
TRBJ1-2 TRBV2 NA NA CATKGGGDDGYTF TGTGCCACCAAAGGAGGGGGGGACGATGGCTACACCTTC
TRBJ1-5 TRBV27 TRBD1 NA CASSFPGQAQHF TGTGCCAGCAGTTTTCCTGGACAGGCCCAGCATTTT
TRBJ2-1 TRBV25-1 NA NA CASSGPLVDTEQFF TGTGCCAGCAGTGGGCCCCTTGTGGACACTGAGCAGTTCTTC
TRBJ2-3 TRBV30 NA NA CAWTSLGRSTDTQYF TGTGCCTGGACAAGTCTAGGGAGGAGCACAGATACGCAGTATTTT
TRBJ1-1 TRBV28 TRBD1 NA CASSPYQTGPGAFF TGTGCCAGCAGTCCTTATCAGACAGGGCCGGGAGCTTTCTTT
TRBJ1-3 TRBV3-1/TRBV3-2 NA NA CASSQGANTIYF TGTGCCAGCAGCCAAGGGGCAAACACCATATATTTT
TRBJ2-7 TRBV19 NA few CASSIATGTRTYEQYF TGTGCCAGTAGTATCGCCACCGGGACTCGCACCTACGAGCAGTACTTC
TRBJ1-1 TRBV29-1 NA NA CSARVLTEAFF TGCAGCGCCAGGGTTTTGACTGAAGCTTTCTTT
TRBJ2-1 TRBV6-5 TRBD1 once CASRTGGDEQFF TGTGCCAGCAGGACAGGGGGCGATGAGCAGTTCTTC
TRBJ2-2 TRBV27 NA NA CASSLNGYANTGELFF TGTGCCAGCAGTTTGAACGGTTACGCGAACACCGGGGAGCTGTTTTTT
TRBJ1-4 TRBV19 TRBD1 once CASSTTGSGEKLFF TGTGCCAGTAGCACGACAGGGTCCGGGGAAAAACTGTTTTTT
TRBJ1-1 TRBV6-6 TRBD1 NA CASSDRQGRNTEAFF TGTGCCAGCAGCGACCGACAGGGGAGGAACACTGAAGCTTTCTTT
TRBJ2-1 TRBV5-1 NA NA CASGGIGRDSYNEQFF TGCGCCAGCGGGGGGATAGGAAGGGACTCCTACAATGAGCAGTTCTTC
TRBJ1-1 TRBV2 TRBD1 NA CASMQGAQRSAFF TGTGCCAGCATGCAGGGGGCGCAACGGTCGGCTTTCTTT
TRBJ2-1 TRBV11-3 TRBD2 NA CASSLGTSGESSYNEQFF TGTGCCAGCAGCTTAGGGACTAGCGGCGAAAGCTCCTACAATGAGCAGTTCTTC
TRBJ1-1 TRBV7-9 NA NA CASSLDERGTEAFF TGTGCCAGCAGCTTAGACGAGCGGGGCACTGAAGCTTTCTTT
TRBJ2-1 TRBV24-1 NA NA CATSDKKSSYNEQFF TGTGCCACCAGTGATAAGAAGAGCTCCTACAATGAGCAGTTCTTC
TRBJ1-2 TRBV15 NA NA CATSGPFYGYTF TGTGCCACCAGCGGGCCCTTCTATGGCTACACCTTC
TRBJ1-2 TRBV5-1 NA few CASSWASDNYGYTF TGCGCCAGCAGCTGGGCCTCGGATAACTATGGCTACACCTTC
TRBJ1-1 TRBV10-1 NA NA CASAQGLGTEAFF TGCGCCAGCGCCCAGGGATTAGGCACTGAAGCTTTCTTT
TRBJ1-6 TRBV10-2 TRBD1 once CASTPGQGMEALHF TGCGCCAGCACCCCCGGACAGGGGATGGAGGCCCTCCACTTT
TRBJ2-1 TRBV3-1/TRBV3-2 NA NA CASSHSGSSYNEQFF TGTGCCAGCAGTCATAGCGGAAGCTCCTACAATGAGCAGTTCTTC
TRBJ1-1 TRBV25-1 TRBD1 NA CASMSTPGQGARSTEAFF TGTGCCAGCATGAGTACTCCGGGACAGGGAGCCCGGAGCACTGAAGCTTTCTTT
TRBJ2-3 TRBV12-5 NA NA CASGPRRAGGTDTQYF TGTGCTAGTGGTCCTAGGAGGGCCGGGGGAACAGATACGCAGTATTTT
TRBJ1-3 TRBV6-1 TRBD1 NA CASSEGTGSGNTIYF TGTGCCAGCAGTGAAGGGACAGGCTCTGGAAACACCATATATTTT
TRBJ1-1 TRBV18 NA NA CASSPLVAGALNTEAFF TGTGCCAGCTCACCGCTGGTAGCAGGGGCCTTGAACACTGAAGCTTTCTTT
TRBJ1-2 TRBV29-1 NA once CSVTRDYGYTF TGCAGCGTTACCAGGGACTATGGCTACACCTTC
TRBJ1-1 TRBV5-1 TRBD1 few CASSPGQGMAEAFF TGCGCCAGCAGCCCCGGACAGGGGATGGCTGAAGCTTTCTTT
TRBJ2-5 TRBV25-1 TRBD1 NA CASSPRQGAGETQYF TGTGCCAGCAGTCCGCGACAGGGGGCAGGGGAGACCCAGTACTTC
TRBJ1-2 TRBV10-3 TRBD1 NA CAISEKGQSFYGYTF TGTGCCATCAGTGAAAAGGGACAGTCTTTCTATGGCTACACCTTC
TRBJ1-1 TRBV10-1 NA NA CASSLSRDTEAFF TGCGCCAGCAGTCTGTCGAGGGACACTGAAGCTTTCTTT
TRBJ2-2 TRBV6-5 TRBD2 NA CASRLAGVTGELFF TGTGCCAGCAGACTAGCGGGAGTTACCGGGGAGCTGTTTTTT
TRBJ2-1 TRBV5-1 TRBD2 NA CASSLADGTSGYNSYNEQFF TGCGCCAGCAGCTTGGCCGACGGGACTAGCGGGTATAACTCCTACAATGAGCAGTTCTTC
TRBJ2-3 TRBV7-9 TRBD2 NA CASGLAGTDTQYF TGTGCCAGCGGACTAGCGGGCACAGATACGCAGTATTTT
TRBJ1-2 TRBV29-1 NA few CSVEEGRFGYGYTF TGCAGCGTTGAGGAGGGACGGTTCGGCTATGGCTACACCTTC
TRBJ1-2 TRBV28 TRBD1 NA CASSAQGQTAGYTF TGTGCCAGCAGTGCACAGGGACAGACTGCTGGCTACACCTTC
TRBJ2-1 TRBV30 NA NA CAWIGGASSYNEQFF TGTGCCTGGATAGGCGGCGCCAGCTCCTACAATGAGCAGTTCTTC
TRBJ1-5 TRBV19 NA few CASRREFTSNQPQHF TGTGCCAGTAGGAGGGAATTTACAAGCAATCAGCCCCAGCATTTT
TRBJ2-3 TRBV10-3 NA NA CASTAQGGTDTQYF TGTGCCTCTACGGCGCAGGGCGGCACAGATACGCAGTATTTT
TRBJ1-3 TRBV6-5 NA NA CASSFYVGNTIYF TGTGCCAGCAGTTTCTACGTTGGAAACACCATATATTTT
TRBJ1-1 TRBV7-2 NA NA CASSLSPAMNTEAFF TGTGCCAGCAGCTTATCCCCTGCTATGAACACTGAAGCTTTCTTT
TRBJ1-6 TRBV27 TRBD1 NA CASRQTGTGSSYNSPLHF TGTGCCAGCAGACAAACCGGGACAGGGAGCTCCTATAATTCACCCCTCCACTTT
TRBJ2-3 TRBV9 NA few CASSPSTGFTDTQYF TGTGCCAGCAGCCCGTCGACAGGCTTCACAGATACGCAGTATTTT
TRBJ2-1 TRBV5-1 NA NA CASSLVSQRSYNEQFF TGCGCCAGCAGCTTGGTATCCCAGCGTTCATACAATGAGCAGTTCTTC
TRBJ1-1 TRBV2 NA NA CASSEALFVGSTEAFF TGTGCCAGCAGTGAAGCCCTTTTTGTGGGGAGCACTGAAGCTTTCTTT
TRBJ2-1 TRBV10-3 TRBD2 NA CAGSGGNEQFF TGTGCCGGATCGGGGGGGAATGAGCAGTTCTTC
TRBJ2-2 TRBV6-4 NA NA CASSAESNTGELFF TGTGCCAGCAGTGCGGAGAGTAACACCGGGGAGCTGTTTTTT
TRBJ2-4 TRBV6-2/TRBV6-3 TRBD2 NA CASSYSGTSDIQYF TGTGCCAGCAGTTACTCCGGGACTAGCGACATTCAGTACTTC
TRBJ2-7 TRBV5-1 TRBD1 few CASSKRQGVGDEQYF TGCGCCAGCAGCAAACGACAGGGCGTGGGAGACGAGCAGTACTTC
TRBJ1-2 TRBV24-1 TRBD1 NA CATSDRDSNGYTF TGTGCCACCAGTGATCGGGACAGTAATGGCTACACCTTC
TRBJ1-2 TRBV15 NA NA CATSRDSRTYGYTF TGTGCCACCAGCAGAGATTCCCGGACTTATGGCTACACCTTC
TRBJ1-6 TRBV27 NA NA CASRRGDLGNSPLHF TGTGCCAGCCGGCGGGGGGACCTTGGGAATTCACCCCTCCACTTT